This TCR beta chain was retrieved from a study of T cells in Graves' hyperthyroidism and ophthalmopathy. Using RNA transcripts as the source, TCR beta CDR3 regions were amplified. HTBI primers drove first-round RT-PCR of the TCR CDR3. TCRdb called the multiplex PCR reads again in MiXCR, with one record for every CDR3 protein. Here the sample spans roughly 500,000 distinct CDR3 sequences, 35% to 50% being singletons. Orbital computed tomography and thyroid ultrasound, together with serum TRAb and thyroxine and clinical symptoms, were used for diagnoses. The CDR3 contains 13 residues. Per germline, CDR1 LNHDA and CDR2 SQIVND (reference sequence). V shed 5 bases and J shed 6 bases, with 14 bases lying between them.

The V call is TRBV19, the J call TRBJ2-7; D is possibly TRBD1 (6 bases). Sequencing was carried out using peripheral blood or thyroid tissue (not recorded which). The clonotype was recovered from an adult woman with Graves' disease, either hyperthyroidism or ophthalmopathy (not recorded which). DNA for the CDR3: TGTGCCAGTAGTCCCGGACAGCCGGGCGAGCAGTACTTC. It translates to CASSPGQPGEQYF.